This T cell receptor (beta chain) was profiled in a study of CD8 T cells in Susac syndrome. Trimming took 4 bases from V and 2 from J, leaving 9 bases between them. Germline V gene data show CDR1 as MNHNY and CDR2 as SVGAGI (reference sequence). The CDR3 spans 13 residues. A quantity of about 0.45 to 1 ug RNA underwent reverse transcription using random hexamers. By means of immunoSEQ multiplex PCR, TCR beta CDR3 spanning 54 Vbeta and 13 Jbeta underwent amplification. In TCRdb, the immunoSEQ multiplex PCR reads were re-called with MiXCR into one record per CDR3 protein. The sample holds 250,000 to 300,000 distinct CDR3 sequences, more than 75% seen once.

The clonotype was recovered from a human donor with multiple sclerosis. The genes are TRBV6-6 and TRBJ2-7; D uncertain. The sequenced sample was CD8+ T cells from PBMCs. DNA of the CDR3: TGTGCCAGCAGTTGCGGCTCGACCTACGAGCAGTACTTC. Its protein product is CASSCGSTYEQYF.